What follows are 28 T cell receptor beta chains derived from one specimen sequenced in a study of blood T cell repertoires in COVID-19. Clones were sequenced by immunoSEQ multiplex PCR, and TCRdb holds only the in-frame ones, with some missing. The repertoire consists of fewer than 250,000 clones, with roughly nine tenths occurring once and the leading ten covering 0.78%. The material sequenced was peripheral blood. These receptors all stem from a woman aged 70-85 years with acute or convalescent COVID-19.

The chain has TRBV9 and TRBJ2-1; 7 nucleotides match TRBD2. CDR1 SGDLS and CDR2 YYNGEE come from the germline V gene. J lost 8 bases, V lost 4 bases, and 6 bases had no gene match. This CDR3 comprises 13 residues. CDR3 sequence (DNA): TGTGCCAGCAGCTTAAGACTAGCCGATGAGCAGTTCTTC. Translation: CASSLRLADEQFF.

The CDR3 nucleotides read TGTGCCAGTAGTATGGCCGGGACGCAGTATTTT. Its translation is CASSMAGTQYF. The chain is built from TRBV19 and TRBJ2-3; D unclear. This CDR3 has 11 residues. The germline V and J ends were trimmed by 3 bases and 9 bases, with 7 bases remaining between them. From germline, CDR1 is LNHDA and CDR2 SQIVND (reference sequence). Full variable domain (outside the CDR3, taken from reference TRBV19 and TRBJ2-3): DGGITQSPKYLFRKEGQNVTLSCEQNLNHDAMYWYRQDPGQGLRLIYYSQIVNDFQKGDIAEGYSVSREKKESFPLTVTSAQKNPTAFYLCASSMAGTQYFGPGTRLTVL.

Points on this clone: This may come from a read error, since a much larger clone is one base off. The rearrangement uses TRBV28 and TRBJ2-2, with unresolved D. V dropped 5 bases and J dropped 3 bases, with 4 bases sitting between them. This CDR3 has 12 residues. From germline, CDR1 is MDHEN and CDR2 SYDVKM. CDR3 sequence reads: CASSPYTGELFF. CDR3 bases: TGTGCCAGCAGTCCATACACCGGGGAGCTGTTTTTT.

This clone was counted between two and nine times. The rearrangement joins TRBV2 to TRBJ1-2; perhaps TRBD1 as D (6 bases). Trimming took 2 bases from V and 5 from J, leaving 12 bases between them. The V gene's germline CDR1 is SNHLY and CDR2 FYNNEI. The CDR3 has 14 amino acids. The CDR3 loop reads CASSERGQSYGYTF. The CDR3 nucleotides read TGTGCCAGCAGTGAAAGAGGACAGAGTTATGGCTACACCTTC.

In nucleotides, the CDR3 is TGCAGCGTTCAAGCAGGGGTTGGAAACACCATATATTTT. It codes for CSVQAGVGNTIYF. The chain combines TRBV29-1 with TRBJ1-3, with a weak D call TRBD1 (6 bases). The CDR3 has 13 amino acids. Looked up from germline, CDR1 is SQVTM and CDR2 is ANQGSEA. V lost 5 bases and J lost 3, with 11 bases in between.

This clone appeared a single time. This sequence joins TRBV6-2 or TRBV6-3 and TRBJ2-5; the D gene is possibly TRBD2 (7 bases). The length of the CDR3 is 15 residues. CDR1 is MNHEY, CDR2 SVGEGT, per germline. Trimming removed 5 bases at V and 5 bases at J, with 18 bases between. The CDR3: CASSPLGGARETQYF. The CDR3 bases are TGTGCCAGCAGTCCCTTAGGGGGGGCGCGGGAGACCCAGTACTTC.

This clone was counted only a few times. The rearrangement joins TRBV7-2 to TRBJ1-5, with D perhaps TRBD1 (6 bases). V lost 0 bases and J lost 7, with 13 bases in between. Germline CDR1 SGHTA, CDR2 FQGNSA. This CDR3 has 15 residues. CDR3 region: CASSLASGEGQPQHF. The CDR3 DNA reads TGTGCCAGCAGCTTAGCGTCAGGGGAGGGACAGCCCCAGCATTTT.

This clone came up a few times. This rearrangement joins TRBV6-5 to TRBJ1-2; D not resolved. From germline, CDR1 is MNHEY and CDR2 SVGAGI. The CDR3 consists of 13 residues. Deletions cut 2 bases from V and 4 bases from J, with 8 bases between. In DNA form, the CDR3 reads TGTGCCAGCAGTTACCGGGAGACCTATGGCTACACCTTC. This translates into CASSYRETYGYTF.

This chain connects TRBV19 to TRBJ2-2; D is possibly TRBD2 (6 bases). The CDR3 loop spans 16 amino acids. CDR1 and CDR2 from the germline V gene are LNHDA and SQIVND (reference sequence). Trimming took 10 bases from V and 7 from J, leaving 25 bases between them. As DNA, the CDR3 is TGTGCCACCAGGCCCATTAGCGGTGAGGGTCACGGGGAGCTGTTTTTT. The encoded protein is CATRPISGEGHGELFF. Full variable domain (missing parts from reference TRBV19 and TRBJ2-2): DGGITQSPKYLFRKEGQNVTLSCEQNLNHDAMYWYRQDPGQGLRLIYYSQIVNDFQKGDIAEGYSVSREKKESFPLTVTSAQKNPTAFYLCATRPISGEGHGELFFGEGSRLTVL.

The rearrangement joins TRBV5-4 to TRBJ1-5; possibly TRBD1 for D (6 bases). The CDR3 contains 14 residues. Germline V gives CDR1 SGHNT, CDR2 YYREEE (reference sequence). Trimming removed 1 base from V and 4 bases from J, with 9 bases in between. The CDR3 bases are TGTGCCAGCAGCTTGCAGGGGCGAAATCAGCCCCAGCATTTT. Translated, it gives CASSLQGRNQPQHF. The full variable domain, its missing parts supplied by reference TRBV5-4 and TRBJ1-5, is ETGVTQSPTHLIKTRGQQVTLRCSSQSGHNTVSWYQQALGQGPQFIFQYYREEENGRGNFPPRFSGLQFPNYSSELNVNALELDDSALYLCASSLQGRNQPQHFGDGTRLSIL.

The V gene is TRBV19, the J gene TRBJ1-6; 11 bases are a match to TRBD1. Trimming cost V 6 bases and J 7 bases; bases outside gene matches: 2. This CDR3 comprises 14 residues. Germline V gene lookup returns CDR1 LNHDA and CDR2 SQIVND (reference sequence). CDR3 coding DNA: TGTGCCAGTAGGAGGACAGGGGGCAATTCACCCCTCCACTTT. Its translation: CASRRTGGNSPLHF.

CDR3 sequence reads: CASSQRLPARQETQYF. The DNA of the CDR3 is TGTGCCAGCAGCCAGAGGTTGCCGGCCCGGCAAGAGACCCAGTACTTC. V and J are TRBV14 and TRBJ2-5; D ambiguous. Germline CDR1 and CDR2: SGHDN and FVKESK. The CDR3 is made up of 16 amino acids. V gave up 3 bases and J gave up 2 bases, with 16 bases separating them.

Concerning this clone itself: A junction end diverges from the germline sequence, so it may reflect a read error. The sample has other DNA sequences that encode this CDR3 too. The chain joins TRBV3-1 (or the pseudogene TRBV3-2) to TRBJ2-7; a possible D gene is TRBD1 (6 bases). CDR3 length: 14 residues. Germline V CDR1 and CDR2: LGHDT, YNNKEL (reference sequence). The CDR3 protein is CASSQGSGVFEQYF. The CDR3 DNA sequence: TGTGCCAGTAGCCAAGGATCAGGGGTCTTTGAGCAGTACTTC.

This clone was counted once. V gene TRBV4-1 combines with J gene TRBJ1-2, with D possibly TRBD1 on 5 matching bases. The V end lost 1 base, the J end lost 7 bases, and 13 bases lay between the germline ends. The V gene's germline CDR1 is MGHRA and CDR2 YSYEKL. CDR3 length equals 14 residues. The CDR3 here is CASSQGSQGGGYTF. CDR3 nucleotide sequence: TGCGCCAGCAGCCAAGGGAGTCAGGGCGGTGGCTACACCTTC.

V usage is TRBV9 and J usage is TRBJ2-1, with TRBD1 matching over 7 bases. This CDR3 is built from 17 residues. V lost 3 bases and J lost 0; bases outside the gene matches: 9. Germline V gene sequence: CDR1 SGDLS, CDR2 YYNGEE. The CDR3: CASSDMSGTASYNEQFF. The CDR3 region has the DNA TGTGCCAGCAGCGATATGTCCGGGACAGCCTCCTACAATGAGCAGTTCTTC.

This clone was seen just once. The CDR3 DNA follows: TGTGCCAGCAGCAAAGTTGGAGGGTTAGACACCGGGGAGCTGTTTTTT. Amino acid sequence: CASSKVGGLDTGELFF. The rearrangement links TRBV21-1 to TRBJ2-2; the table's TRBD2 call for D was not verified on the DNA. TRBV21-1 is reported as a pseudogene. CDR3 size: 16 residues.

The chain is built from TRBV7-9 and TRBJ2-5; possibly TRBD1 for D (6 bases). Germline CDR1 reads SEHNR; CDR2 reads FQNEAQ (reference sequence). V lost 5 bases and J 1 base, leaving 14 bases between the germline ends. The CDR3 length is 15 residues. This CDR3 is CASSQNRAGQETQYF. The CDR3 region has the DNA TGTGCCAGCAGCCAGAACAGGGCAGGCCAAGAGACCCAGTACTTC.

This clone was picked up many times. The chain employs TRBV19 and TRBJ2-7; TRBD2 might be the D (5 bases). The CDR3 totals 15 residues. V gave up 7 bases and J gave up 4 bases, with 20 bases separating them. Germline CDR1 and CDR2: LNHDA and SQIVND (reference sequence). The CDR3 spells CASKLSITGLYEQYF. CDR3 DNA: TGTGCCAGTAAATTGTCGATTACGGGATTATACGAGCAGTACTTC.

This chain joins TRBV27 and TRBJ1-1; D is undetermined. This CDR3 comprises 14 residues. Germline V gene sequence: CDR1 MNHEY, CDR2 SMNVEV (reference sequence). V lost 5 bases and J 1 base, leaving 11 bases between the germline ends. CDR3 loop: CASSPPGENTEAFF. In DNA, the CDR3 is TGTGCCAGCAGTCCACCGGGAGAGAACACTGAAGCTTTCTTT.

With regard to this clone: Other nucleotide sequences in the sample specify the same CDR3. This chain joins TRBV5-1 and TRBJ2-5; 12 nucleotides line up with TRBD2. In germline, CDR1 is SGHRS, CDR2 YFSETQ. J lost 5 bases, V lost 5 bases, and 1 base had no gene match. The CDR3 covers 13 residues. CDR3 amino acids: CASSLAGGETQYF. In DNA, the CDR3 is TGCGCCAGCAGTCTAGCGGGAGGGGAGACCCAGTACTTC.

This clone showed up just once. J is TRBJ1-1 and V is TRBV28; tentatively, D is TRBD1 (6 bases). With 2 bases removed from V and 11 bases from J, the gap between germline ends came to 12 bases. In germline, CDR1 is MDHEN, CDR2 SYDVKM. The CDR3 runs 12 residues. CDR3 DNA sequence: TGTGCCAGCAGTTTAATCGATACAGGGGCTTTCTTT. Translation gives CASSLIDTGAFF.

This sequence joins TRBV10-1 and TRBJ2-5; D is unresolved. V shed 3 bases and J shed 5 bases, with 13 bases lying between them. CDR3 length: 14 amino acids. In germline, CDR1 is WNHNN, CDR2 SYGVQD (reference sequence). The CDR3 nucleotides are TGCGCCAGCAGTGACCCGGTCTCGTGGGAGACCCAGTACTTC. It encodes CASSDPVSWETQYF.

There are a few counts of this clone. The chain has TRBV7-2 and TRBJ1-1; 10 bases agree with TRBD1. The CDR3 runs to 15 residues. V gave up 7 bases and J gave up 3 bases; unmatched junction bases: 8. Germline V gives CDR1 SGHTA, CDR2 FQGNSA. The DNA for the CDR3 is TGTGCCAGCATCGAGACAGGGGGCTGGGACACTGAAGCTTTCTTT. This gives the protein CASIETGGWDTEAFF.

This chain uses TRBV19 with TRBJ2-7; 9 bases align to TRBD1. In germline, CDR1 is LNHDA, CDR2 SQIVND (reference sequence). J was trimmed by 6 bases and V by 5 bases; bases with no gene match: 8. This CDR3 is 14 amino acids long. CDR3 residues: CASSLTDRGGEQYF. CDR3 DNA: TGTGCCAGTAGTCTTACAGACAGGGGGGGCGAGCAGTACTTC.

The V and J genes are TRBV3-1 (or the pseudogene TRBV3-2) and TRBJ2-7, with a possible D match to TRBD1 (5 bases). Germline V gene sequence: CDR1 LGHDT, CDR2 YNNKEL (reference sequence). V shed 7 bases and J shed 6 bases, with 19 bases lying between them. The CDR3 spans 14 residues. The CDR3 loop reads CASTTRGVDSEQYF. Here the CDR3 DNA reads TGTGCCAGCACCACGCGAGGAGTCGACAGCGAGCAGTACTTC.

The V and J genes are TRBV28 and TRBJ1-1, with D perhaps TRBD1 (6 bases). Germline V CDR1 and CDR2: MDHEN, SYDVKM. Trimming shortened V by 4 bases and J by 7 bases, and 16 bases separated the two germline ends. CDR3 length equals 14 residues. The DNA of the CDR3 is TGTGCCAGCAGTTACCGGACCCAAGGGGGTGAAGCTTTCTTT. Its protein is CASSYRTQGGEAFF.

The rearrangement uses TRBV5-4 and TRBJ1-1, with D possibly TRBD1 on 6 matching bases. Germline V gives CDR1 SGHNT, CDR2 YYREEE (reference sequence). The CDR3 sequence is 13 residues long. The V and J ends lost 4 bases and 1 base respectively, with 8 bases between them. CDR3 in DNA: TGTGCCAGCAGCGGACAGCCGAACACTGAAGCTTTCTTT. It specifies CASSGQPNTEAFF.

The table lists this clone with a few counts. The J gene is TRBJ2-7, the V gene TRBV5-1; 8 bases match TRBD1. V lost 2 bases to trimming and J lost 2 bases; unmatched junction nucleotides: 3. This CDR3 has 14 amino acids. Germline CDR1 reads SGHRS; CDR2 reads YFSETQ. CDR3 coding DNA: TGCGCCAGCAGCTTAATACAGGGGGCCTACGAGCAGTACTTC. Translation: CASSLIQGAYEQYF.